Below, one T cell receptor beta chain is given with its context. What it binds is not known. This record belongs to a study of cytomegalovirus exposure and HLA in healthy donors. Study-level results: In a later analysis, several top co-occurrence clusters appeared linked to parvovirus B19, influenza, CMV and Epstein-Barr virus.

There are 14 residues in the CDR3. The J segment lost 4 bases and the V segment lost 5 bases, leaving 5 bases of the junction unmatched. Germline loops: CDR1 MNHEY, CDR2 SMNVEV (reference sequence). Use of 60 Vbeta and 13 Jbeta primers characterized the PCR. TCRdb's table, derived via immunoSEQ multiplex PCR, lists solely in-frame clones and lacks some. The sample contains 100,000 to 150,000 clones, 84% of which appear only once. This TCR was sampled from a woman younger than 35 in good health and CMV-seropositive. The sample taken for sequencing was PBMCs. J is TRBJ2-1 and V is TRBV27; TRBD1 agrees at 7 bases. Here the CDR3 reads CASSPGTVYNEQFF. Here the CDR3 DNA reads TGTGCCAGCAGTCCCGGGACAGTTTACAATGAGCAGTTCTTC.